This T cell receptor (beta chain) comes out of a study of T cell repertoires in cytomegalovirus infection. Worth noting for this clonotype: What it binds is not known.

TCRdb used MiXCR to reprocess the reads, holding one entry per CDR3 protein. The profile shows about half a million distinct CDR3 sequences, roughly a third of them singletons. The V and J ends lost 1 base and 1 base respectively, with 14 bases between them. Germline V lookup: CDR1 SEHNR, CDR2 FQNEAQ (reference sequence). CDR3 length equals 17 residues. The TCR originated in a human donor in good health (CMV status not recorded). Some clones in this sample may be carry-over from other donors' samples. The input for sequencing was cultured PBMCs, taken from culture after CMV antigen stimulation. This chain links TRBV7-9 with TRBJ1-3; D call uncertain. The CDR3 DNA follows: TGTGCCAGCAGCTTAGAGGCACTATCGCAGTCTGGAAACACCATATATTTT. The encoded protein is CASSLEALSQSGNTIYF.